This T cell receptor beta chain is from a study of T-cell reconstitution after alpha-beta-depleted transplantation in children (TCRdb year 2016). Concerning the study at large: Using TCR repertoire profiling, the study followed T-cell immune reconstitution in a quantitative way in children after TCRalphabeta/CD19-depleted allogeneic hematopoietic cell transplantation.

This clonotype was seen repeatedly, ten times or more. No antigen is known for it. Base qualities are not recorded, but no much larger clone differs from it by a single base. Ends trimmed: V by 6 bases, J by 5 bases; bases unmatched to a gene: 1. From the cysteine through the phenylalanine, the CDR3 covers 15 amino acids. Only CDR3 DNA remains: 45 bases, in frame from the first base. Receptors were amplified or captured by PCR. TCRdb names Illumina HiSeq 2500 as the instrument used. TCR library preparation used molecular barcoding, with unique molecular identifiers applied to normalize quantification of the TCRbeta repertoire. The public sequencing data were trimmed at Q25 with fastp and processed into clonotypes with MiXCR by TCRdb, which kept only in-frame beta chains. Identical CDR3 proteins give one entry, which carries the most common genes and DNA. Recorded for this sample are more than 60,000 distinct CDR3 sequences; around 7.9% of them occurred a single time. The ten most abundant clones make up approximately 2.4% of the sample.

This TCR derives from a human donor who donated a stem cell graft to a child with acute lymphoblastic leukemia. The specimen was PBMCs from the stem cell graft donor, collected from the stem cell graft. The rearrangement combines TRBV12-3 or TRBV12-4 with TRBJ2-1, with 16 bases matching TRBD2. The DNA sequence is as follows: TGTGCCAGCAGGGGGACTAGCGGGGGGGACAATGAGCAGTTCTTC. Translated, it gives CASRGTSGGDNEQFF.